The entry that follows covers one TCR beta chain sequence. Everyone who took part was roughly 18 to 89 years old, and they came from 24 US areas. Cohort placement rested on clinical history that participants reported themselves. Data came from immunoSEQ multiplex PCR; TCRdb stores just in-frame clones and leaves some out. The sample contains 210,000 or so clones, 80% of which appear only once. This sample stems from a study of blood T cell repertoires in COVID-19. The CDR3 is 16 residues long. Germline loops: CDR1 MNHEY, CDR2 SMNVEV (reference sequence). The V and J ends lost 5 bases and 5 bases respectively, with 19 bases between them.

The sequence was collected from a woman in her forties with acute COVID-19. The chain combines TRBV27 with TRBJ2-1; D is unresolved. Sequenced: PBMCs or T cells enriched from blood (not recorded which). The chain's CDR3 is CASSTLAGLQNNEQFF. The CDR3 coding sequence is TGTGCCAGCAGTACCCTCGCAGGTTTGCAAAACAATGAGCAGTTCTTC.